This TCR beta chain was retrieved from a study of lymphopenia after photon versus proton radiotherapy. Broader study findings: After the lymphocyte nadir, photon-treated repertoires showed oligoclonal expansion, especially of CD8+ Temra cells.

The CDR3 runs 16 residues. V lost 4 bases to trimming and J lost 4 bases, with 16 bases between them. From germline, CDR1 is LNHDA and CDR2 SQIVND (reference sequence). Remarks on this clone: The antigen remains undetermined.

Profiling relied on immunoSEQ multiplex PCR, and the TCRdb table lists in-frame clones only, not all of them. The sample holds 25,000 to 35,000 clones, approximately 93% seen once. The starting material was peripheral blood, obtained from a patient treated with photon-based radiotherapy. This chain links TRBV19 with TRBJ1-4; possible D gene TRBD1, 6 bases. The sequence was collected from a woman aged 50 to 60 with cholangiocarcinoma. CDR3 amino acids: CASSTQGQMLNEKLFF. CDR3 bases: TGTGCCAGTAGTACTCAAGGACAGATGCTTAATGAAAAACTGTTTTTT.